One sample yielded the 2 T cell receptor beta chains listed below, sequenced in a study of shared clonotypes between healthy human individuals. Generated by immunoSEQ multiplex PCR, the TCRdb table keeps only in-frame clones and is missing some. The sample lists about 590,000 clones, roughly 96% seen once, with 0.11% in the top ten. Positive CCR7 selection of CD45RO-negative cells yielded the naive CD8 cells, and terminally differentiated effector memory CD45RA+ cells were excluded. Sequencing was performed on naive CD8+ T cells sorted from blood. The source is a woman younger than 45 in good health.

This chain uses TRBV7-9 with TRBJ1-1; the D is unclear. V was shortened by 2 bases and J by 4 bases, with 11 bases between the two germline ends. Germline loops: CDR1 SEHNR, CDR2 FQNEAQ (reference sequence). This CDR3 is built from 14 residues. The CDR3 DNA follows: TGTGCCAGCAGCTTAAGGGAAGGCGGCACTGAAGCTTTCTTT. Protein sequence: CASSLREGGTEAFF. Using reference TRBV7-9 and TRBJ1-1 for the parts outside the CDR3, the full variable domain is DTGVSQNPRHKITKRGQNVTFRCDPISEHNRLYWYRQTLGQGPEFLTYFQNEAQLEKSRLLSDRFSAERPKGSFSTLEIQRTEQGDSAMYLCASSLREGGTEAFFGQGTRLTVV.

CDR3 DNA sequence: TGTGCCAGCAGTTTACCCGGGCCTCGCGGGGAGCTGTTTTTT. Its protein product is CASSLPGPRGELFF. The J gene is TRBJ2-2, the V gene TRBV27; D ambiguous. CDR1 and CDR2 from the germline V gene are MNHEY and SMNVEV (reference sequence). The CDR3 is 14 amino acids. Trimming left V 2 bases short and J 7 bases short, with 11 bases between.